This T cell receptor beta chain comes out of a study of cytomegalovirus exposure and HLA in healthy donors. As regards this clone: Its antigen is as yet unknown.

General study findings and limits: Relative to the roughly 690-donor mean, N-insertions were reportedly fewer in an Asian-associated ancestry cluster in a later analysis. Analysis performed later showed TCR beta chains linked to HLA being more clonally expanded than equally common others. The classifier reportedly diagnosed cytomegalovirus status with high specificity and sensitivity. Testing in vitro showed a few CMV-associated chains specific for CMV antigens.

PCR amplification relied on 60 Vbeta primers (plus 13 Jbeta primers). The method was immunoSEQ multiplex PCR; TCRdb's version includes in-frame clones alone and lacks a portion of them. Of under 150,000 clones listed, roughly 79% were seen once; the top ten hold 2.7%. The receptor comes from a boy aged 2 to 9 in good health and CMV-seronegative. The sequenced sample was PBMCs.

The CDR3 nucleotides read TGTGCCAGCTCACCAGAGGACAGTAACTATGGCTACACCTTC. This encodes CASSPEDSNYGYTF. The V call is TRBV18, the J call TRBJ1-2; possibly TRBD1 for D (6 bases). V gave up 2 bases and J gave up 1 base, with 8 bases separating them. CDR3 size: 14 residues. Germline CDR1 is KGHSH and CDR2 is LQKENI.